The 4 T cell receptor beta chains below come from one sample, sequenced in a study of regulatory T cells in long-lasting Graves disease (dated by TCRdb to 2020 to 2023). Libraries were made using multiplex PCR. The instrument was an Illumina HiSeq 4000. CDR3 regions were amplified by Arm-PCR with iRepertoire HTBI primers to construct TCR beta libraries. Using fastp at Q25 and MiXCR, TCRdb reprocessed the public reads and kept productive beta chains. For every CDR3 protein sequence, its rows merge into one entry that carries the most common genes and DNA. The table for this sample lists 200,000 to 250,000 distinct CDR3 sequences; approximately 18% of them were counted only once. The leading ten clones occupy over 9.5% of the sample. What the time point label conveys for this sample: newly diagnosed GD, antithyroid drugs for less than 3 months. RNA was extracted from PBMCs in TRIzol for both TCR sequencing and RNA sequencing.

These sequences were also reported in another study, on T cells in Graves' hyperthyroidism and ophthalmopathy.

The material sequenced was peripheral blood mononuclear cells (PBMCs), taken at new diagnosis, from a patient treated with antithyroid drugs. These receptors all stem from a woman aged 25 to 39 with Graves disease. Donor details come from another sample of the same person, matched by shared clones.

The V and J genes are TRBV20-1 and TRBJ2-1; D not resolved. The CDR3 loop spans 11 amino acids. Trimming took 1 base from V and 9 from J, leaving 7 bases between them. Germline values: CDR1 DFQATT, CDR2 SNEGSKA (reference sequence). The CDR3: CSARGSVEQFF. For the CDR3, the DNA is TGCAGTGCTAGAGGGAGTGTTGAGCAGTTCTTC.

This clonotype was found a few times. The chain uses TRBV6-1 and TRBJ1-3; 9 bases are shared with TRBD1. CDR1 MNHNS and CDR2 SASEGT come from the germline V gene. The CDR3 consists of 15 residues. J lost 0 bases, V lost 6 bases, and 3 bases had no gene match. CDR3 DNA: TGTGCCAGCAGCCGGGACAGGGACTCTGGAAACACCATATATTTT. Protein: CASSRDRDSGNTIYF.

This clonotype was found many times. This chain uses TRBV28 with TRBJ1-5; D call uncertain. Germline CDR1 MDHEN, CDR2 SYDVKM. Trimming shortened V by 6 bases and J by 7 bases, and 10 bases separated the two germline ends. CDR3 length: 12 amino acids. CDR3 in DNA: TGTGCCAGCAGGCGCCCTGGGCAGCCCCAGCATTTT. Amino acid sequence: CASRRPGQPQHF.

The V call is TRBV7-2, the J call TRBJ1-1, with 8 bases aligning to TRBD1. This CDR3 region has 13 residues. Germline CDR1 reads SGHTA; CDR2 reads FQGNSA. Trimming cost V 6 bases and J 5 bases; bases outside gene matches: 5. CDR3 bases: TGTGCCAGCAGTCAACGGACAGGGACTGAAGCTTTCTTT. This translates into CASSQRTGTEAFF.